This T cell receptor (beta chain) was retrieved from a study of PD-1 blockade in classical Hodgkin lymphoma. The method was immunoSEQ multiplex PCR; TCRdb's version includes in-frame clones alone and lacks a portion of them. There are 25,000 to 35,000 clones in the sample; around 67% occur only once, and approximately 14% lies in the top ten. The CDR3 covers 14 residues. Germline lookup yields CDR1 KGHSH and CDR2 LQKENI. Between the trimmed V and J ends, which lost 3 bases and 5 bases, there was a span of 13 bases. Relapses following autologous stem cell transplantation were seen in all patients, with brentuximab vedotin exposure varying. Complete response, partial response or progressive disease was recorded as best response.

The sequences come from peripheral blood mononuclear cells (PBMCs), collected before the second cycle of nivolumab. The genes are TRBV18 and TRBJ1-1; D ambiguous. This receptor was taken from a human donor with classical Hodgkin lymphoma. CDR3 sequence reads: CASSPLDRRTEAFF. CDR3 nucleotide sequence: TGTGCCAGCTCACCTTTGGACCGGAGGACTGAAGCTTTCTTT. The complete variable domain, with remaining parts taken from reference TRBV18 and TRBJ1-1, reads NAGVMQNPRHLVRRRGQEARLRCSPMKGHSHVYWYRQLPEEGLKFMVYLQKENIIDESGMPKERFSAEFPKEGPSILRIQQVVRGDSAAYFCASSPLDRRTEAFFGQGTRLTVV.